This T cell receptor beta chain came from a study of PD-L1 blockade in urothelial cancer. About the research overall: Patients, treated from about 2014 onward, received atezolizumab 1,200 mg intravenously every 3 weeks. Analyses used blood from 3 weeks (second dose) and 6 weeks after treatment start.

Notes on this clone: The antigen is not known.

Overall study findings and caveats: Patients with durable benefit had greater blood expansion of tumor-associated TCR clones 3 weeks into treatment.

Sequencing was performed with immunoSEQ multiplex PCR; in TCRdb, only in-frame clones are kept and a portion is missing. The table shows about 88,000 clones, with 85% to 95% occurring only once. V lost 5 bases to trimming and J lost 2 bases, with 9 bases between them. The CDR3 extends over 13 amino acids. Looked up from germline, CDR1 is MNHEY and CDR2 is SVGAGI. The V call is TRBV6-5, the J call TRBJ2-5; D may be TRBD1 (6 bases). Sequencing used PBMCs, obtained around atezolizumab (anti-PD-L1) treatment. This clonotype was sampled from a man between 60 and 75 years old with urothelial cancer. The CDR3 protein is CASSRTVQETQYF. CDR3 sequence (DNA): TGTGCCAGCAGTAGGACAGTTCAAGAGACCCAGTACTTC.